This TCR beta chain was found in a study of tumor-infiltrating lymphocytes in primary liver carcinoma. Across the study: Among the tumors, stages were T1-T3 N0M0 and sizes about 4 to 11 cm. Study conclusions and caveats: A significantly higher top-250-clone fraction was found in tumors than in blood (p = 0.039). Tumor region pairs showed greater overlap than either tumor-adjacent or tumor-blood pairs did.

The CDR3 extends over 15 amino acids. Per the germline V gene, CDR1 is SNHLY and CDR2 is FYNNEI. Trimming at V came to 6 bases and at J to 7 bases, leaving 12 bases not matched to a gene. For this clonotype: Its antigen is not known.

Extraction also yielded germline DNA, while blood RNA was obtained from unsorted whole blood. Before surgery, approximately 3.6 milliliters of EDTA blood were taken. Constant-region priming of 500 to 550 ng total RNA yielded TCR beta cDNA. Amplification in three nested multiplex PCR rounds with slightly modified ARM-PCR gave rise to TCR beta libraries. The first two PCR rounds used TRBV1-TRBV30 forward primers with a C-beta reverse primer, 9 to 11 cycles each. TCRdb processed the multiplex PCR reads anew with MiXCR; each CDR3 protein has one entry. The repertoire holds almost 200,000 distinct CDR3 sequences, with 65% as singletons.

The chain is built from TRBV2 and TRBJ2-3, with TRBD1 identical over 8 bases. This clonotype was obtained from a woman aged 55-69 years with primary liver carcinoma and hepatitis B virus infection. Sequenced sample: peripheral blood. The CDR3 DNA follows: TGTGCCAGCAGAACCGGGACAGGAGGTACAAATACGCAGTATTTT. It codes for CASRTGTGGTNTQYF.